The next 17 T cell receptor beta chains were all read from a single sample in a study of cytomegalovirus exposure and HLA in healthy donors. A multiplex PCR was run with 60 Vbeta primers and 13 Jbeta primers. Using immunoSEQ multiplex PCR, the repertoire was profiled, and TCRdb retains in-frame clones only, with some absent. This table holds 100,000 or so clones, around 80% found once. The specimen was PBMCs. The receptors come from a man aged 25-45 years in good health and CMV-seropositive.

The chain links TRBV6-6 to TRBJ1-6; TRBD1 aligns across 9 bases. Germline values: CDR1 MNHNY, CDR2 SVGAGI (reference sequence). The CDR3 runs to 14 residues. The junction had 4 bases not matched to a gene; V was cut back by 5 bases and J by 8 bases. The CDR3 region has the DNA TGTGCCAGCAGTCGACAGGGGGGAGATTCACCCCTCCACTTT. Its protein product is CASSRQGGDSPLHF.

This clone was detected only a few times. The V call is TRBV7-8, the J call TRBJ1-1, with a possible D match to TRBD1 (5 bases). Germline values: CDR1 SGHVS, CDR2 FQNEAQ. The germline V and J ends were trimmed by 3 bases and 4 bases, with 9 bases remaining between them. This CDR3 region has 13 residues. The DNA for the CDR3 is TGTGCCAGCAGCTTCCAGGGTGGCACTGAAGCTTTCTTT. It translates to CASSFQGGTEAFF.

This chain links TRBV6-5 with TRBJ1-5; TRBD1 is a possible D gene (6 bases). Germline V gene data show CDR1 as MNHEY and CDR2 as SVGAGI. This CDR3 has 15 residues. V was cut by 4 bases and J by 3 bases, with 13 bases left in between. In DNA form, the CDR3 reads TGTGCCAGCAGTTCTATCCGGGACAACAATCAGCCCCAGCATTTT. Encoded protein: CASSSIRDNNQPQHF.

This clone was counted between two and nine times. The rearrangement uses TRBV7-2 and TRBJ1-2; D uncertain. Trimming pared 1 base from V and 8 bases from J, leaving 11 bases between. The CDR3 is 13 amino acids. From germline, CDR1 is SGHTA and CDR2 FQGNSA. The CDR3 is CASSLGAPLGYTF. In DNA form, the CDR3 reads TGTGCCAGCAGCTTAGGAGCCCCCCTCGGCTACACCTTC.

The chain recombines TRBV30 with TRBJ2-7; the D gene is possibly TRBD2 (5 bases). The germline V gene has CDR1 GTSNPN and CDR2 SVGIG (reference sequence). Trimming removed 4 bases at V and 4 bases at J, with 14 bases between. The CDR3 runs to 13 residues. CDR3 region: CAWTPGFGYEQYF. The CDR3 bases are TGTGCCTGGACCCCGGGGTTCGGTTACGAGCAGTACTTC.

The J gene is TRBJ2-3, the V gene TRBV5-8; 10 nucleotides agree with TRBD2. This CDR3 is 15 amino acids long. V was pared by 3 bases and J by 8 bases, with 9 bases of the junction left unmatched. The germline gives CDR1 SGHTS, CDR2 YDEGEE. In DNA form, the CDR3 reads TGTGCCAGCAGCTCCGGACTAGCGGCGTCAGCTACGCAGTATTTT. Amino acid sequence: CASSSGLAASATQYF.

The rearrangement links TRBV19 to TRBJ1-2, with D possibly being TRBD1 (5 bases). Germline lookup yields CDR1 LNHDA and CDR2 SQIVND (reference sequence). Trimming shortened V by 7 bases and J by 1 base, and 16 bases separated the two germline ends. The CDR3 covers 15 residues. CDR3 amino acids: CASMVSGGNNYGYTF. In nucleotides, the CDR3 is TGTGCCAGTATGGTCTCTGGGGGGAATAACTATGGCTACACCTTC.

The V and J genes are TRBV11-2 and TRBJ2-3; 7 nucleotides align to TRBD1. Trimming removed 1 base from V and 4 bases from J; junction bases left unmatched: 5. CDR1 SGHAT and CDR2 FQNNGV come from the germline V gene. This CDR3 contains 15 residues. CDR3: CASSLGPDRADTQYF. The CDR3 DNA sequence: TGTGCCAGCAGCTTAGGGCCTGACAGGGCAGATACGCAGTATTTT.

The chain has TRBV7-9 and TRBJ1-3; 9 bases line up with TRBD1. Germline V gene data show CDR1 as SEHNR and CDR2 as FQNEAQ (reference sequence). After removal of 6 bases from V and 2 bases from J, the junction contained 2 bases not matched to a gene. The CDR3 length is 14 residues. The CDR3, as DNA: TGTGCCAGCAGGGGGGACAGGGCTGGAAACACCATATATTTT. This encodes CASRGDRAGNTIYF.

Turning to this clone: This same CDR3 is encoded by further DNA sequences in the sample. The chain links TRBV9 to TRBJ1-2; D gene ambiguous. Germline loops: CDR1 SGDLS, CDR2 YYNGEE. The CDR3 is 13 residues long. V was clipped by 0 bases and J by 1 base, with 4 bases between them. The chain's CDR3 is CASSVDSNYGYTF. Here the CDR3 DNA reads TGTGCCAGCAGCGTAGATAGTAACTATGGCTACACCTTC.

V gene TRBV10-3 combines with J gene TRBJ2-7; TRBD1 matches at 8 bases. Trimming at V came to 5 bases and at J to 9 bases, leaving 15 bases not matched to a gene. CDR3 length: 15 amino acids. CDR1 and CDR2 from the germline V gene are ENHRY and SYGVKD. CDR3 bases: TGTGCCATCAGTCCCGCCAGGGGGCTTCCGCCCCGGCAGTACTTC. Its protein is CAISPARGLPPRQYF.

The chain combines TRBV15 with TRBJ1-6; D unresolved. The V gene's germline CDR1 is LNHNV and CDR2 YYDKDF (reference sequence). The CDR3 sequence is 10 residues long. V lost 8 bases, J lost 13 bases, and 9 bases lay in between. This chain's CDR3 is CATAASPLHF. In DNA, the CDR3 is TGTGCCACCGCGGCTTCCCCCCTCCACTTT.

The J gene is TRBJ1-4, the V gene TRBV2; 7 nucleotides align to TRBD1. Losses at the gene ends were 10 bases for V and 8 bases for J; bases not matched to a gene: 16. Germline CDR1 SNHLY, CDR2 FYNNEI. The CDR3 loop spans 15 amino acids. The CDR3 spells CAMTGPVFESEKLFF. CDR3 nucleotides: TGTGCCATGACAGGGCCGGTGTTCGAAAGCGAAAAACTGTTTTTT.

The chain couples TRBV28 to TRBJ2-7; TRBD1 agrees at 12 bases. Trimming removed 3 bases from V and 3 bases from J; junction bases left unmatched: 3. The CDR3 covers 15 residues. Germline CDR1 and CDR2: MDHEN and SYDVKM. CDR3 coding DNA: TGTGCCAGCAGTTTCGGGACAGGGGGCTTCTACGAGCAGTACTTC. Translating it yields CASSFGTGGFYEQYF.

V usage is TRBV7-9 and J usage is TRBJ1-1; the D is unclear. CDR1 is SEHNR, CDR2 FQNEAQ, per germline (reference sequence). V was clipped by 3 bases and J by 3 bases, with 8 bases between them. The CDR3 covers 13 residues. In DNA, the CDR3 is TGTGCCAGCAGCTTTGACGGGGACACTGAAGCTTTCTTT. It is translated as CASSFDGDTEAFF. Based on the CDR3 plus reference TRBV7-9 and TRBJ1-1, the full variable domain is DTGVSQNPRHKITKRGQNVTFRCDPISEHNRLYWYRQTLGQGPEFLTYFQNEAQLEKSRLLSDRFSAERPKGSFSTLEIQRTEQGDSAMYLCASSFDGDTEAFFGQGTRLTVV.

This clone was detected once. The V gene is TRBV28, the J gene TRBJ1-1; 8 nucleotides match TRBD1. Germline V gene sequence: CDR1 MDHEN, CDR2 SYDVKM. The CDR3 runs 14 residues. Trimming at V came to 3 bases and at J to 5 bases, leaving 5 bases not matched to a gene. CDR3 protein: CASSLTGENTEAFF. CDR3 nucleotides: TGTGCCAGCAGTTTGACAGGGGAGAATACTGAAGCTTTCTTT.

The chain links TRBV28 to TRBJ2-1, with D maybe TRBD2 (7 bases). This CDR3 spans 13 amino acids. From germline, CDR1 is MDHEN and CDR2 SYDVKM. Trimming took 8 bases from V and 2 from J, leaving 10 bases between them. Written as DNA, the CDR3 is TGTGCCAGCTCCGGGGGGCCCTACAATGAGCAGTTCTTC. Its protein product is CASSGGPYNEQFF.